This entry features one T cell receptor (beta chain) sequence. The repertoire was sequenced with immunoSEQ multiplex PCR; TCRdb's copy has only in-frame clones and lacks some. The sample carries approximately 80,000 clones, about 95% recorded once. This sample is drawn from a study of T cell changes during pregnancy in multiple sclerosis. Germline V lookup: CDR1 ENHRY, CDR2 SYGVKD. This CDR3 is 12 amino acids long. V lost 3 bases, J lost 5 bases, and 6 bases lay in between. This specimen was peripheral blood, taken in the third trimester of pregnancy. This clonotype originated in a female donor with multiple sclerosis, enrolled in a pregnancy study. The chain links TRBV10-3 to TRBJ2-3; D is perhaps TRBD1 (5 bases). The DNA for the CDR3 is TGTGCCATCAGTGAAGACAGAGATACGCAGTATTTT. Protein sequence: CAISEDRDTQYF.